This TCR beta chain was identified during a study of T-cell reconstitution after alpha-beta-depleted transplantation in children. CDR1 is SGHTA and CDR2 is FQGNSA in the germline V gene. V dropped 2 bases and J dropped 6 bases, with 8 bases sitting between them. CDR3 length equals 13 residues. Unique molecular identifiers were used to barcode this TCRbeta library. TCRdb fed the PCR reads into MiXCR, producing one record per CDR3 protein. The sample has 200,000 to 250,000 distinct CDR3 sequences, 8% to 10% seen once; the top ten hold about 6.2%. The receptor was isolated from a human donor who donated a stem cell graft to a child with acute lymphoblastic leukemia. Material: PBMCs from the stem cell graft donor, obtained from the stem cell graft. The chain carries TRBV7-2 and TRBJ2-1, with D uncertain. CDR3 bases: TGTGCCAGCAGCTTAAGTTTCTCCAATGAGCAGTTCTTC. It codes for CASSLSFSNEQFF.